This T cell receptor (beta chain) was observed in a study of shared clonotypes between healthy human individuals. For unsorted PBMC, around 300 ng DNA per replicate equaled tens of thousands of T cell genomes. Assay: immunoSEQ multiplex PCR; the TCRdb copy retains only in-frame clones and omits some. The table records more than 400,000 clones, approximately 81% of them present only once. The sequenced sample consisted of PBMCs. The sequence came from a woman between 40 and 55 years old in good health. Some clones in this sample may be carry-over from other donors' samples.

CDR3 loop: CASSESSGGTGELFF. The CDR3 nucleotides read TGTGCCAGCAGTGAGTCCAGTGGGGGCACCGGGGAGCTGTTTTTT. This sequence joins TRBV2 and TRBJ2-2; either TRBD1 or TRBD2 may fit D (5 bases each). CDR3 length: 15 amino acids. Trimming left V 3 bases short and J 4 bases short, with 12 bases between. The V gene's germline CDR1 is SNHLY and CDR2 FYNNEI.